Presented here are 26 T cell receptor beta chains from one specimen sequenced in a study of radiation and T cells in renal cell carcinoma. Clones were read by immunoSEQ multiplex PCR, and TCRdb kept only the in-frame ones, dropping some. The sample lists approximately 79,000 clones, roughly 82% seen once, with less than 7% in the top ten. The time point: blood 2 weeks post-SBRT. Described treatment: 15 Gy SBRT to primary tumor, nephrectomy 4 weeks later. Specimen: blood, collected from a patient whose treatment included radiotherapy and nephrectomy. These receptors were collected from a man between 60 and 75 years old with renal cell carcinoma.

The chain is built from TRBV27 and TRBJ2-1; tentative D call: TRBD2 (7 bases). Germline CDR1 reads MNHEY; CDR2 reads SMNVEV (reference sequence). V was pared by 5 bases and J by 4 bases, with 21 bases between. The CDR3 is 17 amino acids. CDR3 residues: CASSPTRGGPIYNEQFF. The CDR3 nucleotides are TGTGCCAGCAGTCCCACTAGGGGGGGACCTATATACAATGAGCAGTTCTTC.

The V call is TRBV30, the J call TRBJ2-5; no clear D. This CDR3 is built from 13 residues. V was cut by 0 bases and J by 2 bases, with 7 bases left in between. The germline gives CDR1 GTSNPN, CDR2 SVGIG (reference sequence). The DNA for the CDR3 is TGTGCCTGGAGTGTAAACAGACAAGAGACCCAGTACTTC. It encodes CAWSVNRQETQYF.

The chain joins TRBV19 to TRBJ2-1, with 10 bases matching TRBD2. CDR1 LNHDA and CDR2 SQIVND come from the germline V gene (reference sequence). V trimming: 4 bases; J trimming: 15 bases; junction bases outside the gene matches: 9. The CDR3 is made up of 13 amino acids. CDR3 nucleotide sequence: TGTGCCAGTAGTAAAGACCCTAGCGGGAGTCGGTTCTTC. Amino acid sequence: CASSKDPSGSRFF.

The J gene is TRBJ2-3, the V gene TRBV5-1; D is perhaps TRBD2 (7 bases). Trimming removed 9 bases at V and 4 bases at J, with 21 bases between. Germline loops: CDR1 SGHRS, CDR2 YFSETQ. This CDR3 region has 15 residues. The CDR3 here is CATHPRGAAADTQYF. The DNA of the CDR3 is TGCGCCACCCACCCCCGGGGGGCTGCGGCAGATACGCAGTATTTT.

The gene calls are TRBV6-5 and TRBJ2-7, with TRBD1 matching 7 bases. After removal of 4 bases from V and 5 bases from J, the junction contained 8 bases not matched to a gene. CDR3 length: 14 residues. Germline V gene sequence: CDR1 MNHEY, CDR2 SVGAGI. Here the CDR3 reads CASSSDRNTHEQYF. The CDR3 DNA reads as TGTGCCAGCAGTTCGGACAGGAACACCCACGAGCAGTACTTC.

The chain combines TRBV27 with TRBJ2-1; 7 bases line up with TRBD2. Germline V gene data show CDR1 as MNHEY and CDR2 as SMNVEV (reference sequence). V was clipped by 6 bases and J by 5 bases; unmatched bases: 7. The CDR3 is made up of 14 amino acids. The chain's CDR3 is CASSRRERNNEQFF. The CDR3 DNA sequence: TGTGCCAGCAGCCGGCGGGAGAGGAACAATGAGCAGTTCTTC.

The chain is built from TRBV5-1 and TRBJ1-4; no definite D call. Germline V lookup: CDR1 SGHRS, CDR2 YFSETQ. The CDR3 loop spans 14 amino acids. Between the trimmed V and J ends, which lost 0 bases and 4 bases, there was a span of 7 bases. CDR3 bases: TGCGCCAGCAGCTTGGGGAGTTTTAATGAAAAACTGTTTTTT. It is translated as CASSLGSFNEKLFF. The variable domain in full, completed from reference TRBV5-1 and TRBJ1-4, reads KAGVTQTPRYLIKTRGQQVTLSCSPISGHRSVSWYQQTPGQGLQFLFEYFSETQRNKGNFPGRFSGRQFSNSRSEMNVSTLELGDSALYLCASSLGSFNEKLFFGSGTQLSVL.

The chain has TRBV27 and TRBJ2-2; D is undetermined. The V end was cut by 3 bases, the J end by 3 bases, with 11 bases between. The germline V gene encodes CDR1 MNHEY and CDR2 SMNVEV (reference sequence). This CDR3 is 15 amino acids long. The DNA for the CDR3 is TGTGCCAGCAGTTTTCTAGTTCGTTACACCGGGGAGCTGTTTTTT. This encodes CASSFLVRYTGELFF.

The CDR3 DNA follows: TGTGCCAGCAGTTTCCGGGACAGTGGGATTGGCTACACCTTC. Amino acids: CASSFRDSGIGYTF. The J gene is TRBJ1-2, the V gene TRBV27; TRBD1 aligns across 7 bases. V lost 3 bases, J lost 7 bases, and 8 bases stayed unmatched. CDR3 size: 14 residues. In germline, CDR1 is MNHEY, CDR2 SMNVEV (reference sequence).

J is TRBJ2-7 and V is TRBV18, with 11 bases identical to TRBD2. CDR1 and CDR2 (germline): KGHSH, LQKENI. This CDR3 is built from 18 residues. The V and J ends lost 3 bases and 1 base, in that order; junction bases with no gene match: 11. The CDR3 sequence: CASSPLARTSGLSYEQYF. In DNA form, the CDR3 reads TGTGCCAGCTCACCTTTGGCTAGGACTAGCGGGCTTTCCTACGAGCAGTACTTC.

The chain joins TRBV23-1 to TRBJ2-1; TRBD2 matches at 12 bases. TRBV23-1 is marked as an open reading frame, function uncertain. The CDR3 runs 19 residues. Trimming removed 8 bases from V and 5 bases from J; junction bases left unmatched: 19. CDR3 protein: CASPLPGTSGFGKNNEQFF. Here the CDR3 DNA reads TGCGCCAGCCCGCTCCCCGGGACTAGCGGGTTCGGAAAGAACAATGAGCAGTTCTTC.

J is TRBJ2-3 and V is TRBV7-8; the D is unclear. The length of the CDR3 is 15 residues. CDR1 and CDR2 from the germline V gene are SGHVS and FQNEAQ. V was clipped by 1 base and J by 3 bases, with 11 bases between them. The DNA of the CDR3 is TGTGCCAGCAGCTTAGAATTAGGTCGAACAGATACGCAGTATTTT. Translation: CASSLELGRTDTQYF.

The rearrangement joins TRBV5-1 to TRBJ2-7; D is unclear. The CDR3 is 13 residues long. Germline V lookup: CDR1 SGHRS, CDR2 YFSETQ. Trimming took 0 bases from V and 2 from J, leaving 6 bases between them. CDR3 amino acids: CASSLAGTYEQYF. The CDR3 region has the DNA TGCGCCAGCAGCTTGGCCGGTACCTACGAGCAGTACTTC.

This sequence joins TRBV6-1 and TRBJ2-7, with TRBD2 identical over 13 bases. The CDR3 contains 15 residues. After removal of 3 bases from V and 2 bases from J, the junction contained 1 base not matched to a gene. Germline lookup yields CDR1 MNHNS and CDR2 SASEGT. CDR3 in amino acids: CASSEGTSGTYEQYF. CDR3 in DNA: TGTGCCAGCAGTGAGGGGACTAGCGGGACCTACGAGCAGTACTTC.

Written as DNA, the CDR3 is TGTGCCAGTAGTATAGGGACTAGCGGGAGCGTTGAGCAGTTCTTC. Amino acid sequence: CASSIGTSGSVEQFF. This chain uses TRBV19 with TRBJ2-1, with 13 nucleotides matching TRBD2. The length of the CDR3 is 15 residues. V dropped 1 base and J dropped 9; count of bases not matched to a gene: 3. Looked up from germline, CDR1 is LNHDA and CDR2 is SQIVND (reference sequence). The full variable domain, with the rest looked up from reference TRBV19 and TRBJ2-1, is DGGITQSPKYLFRKEGQNVTLSCEQNLNHDAMYWYRQDPGQGLRLIYYSQIVNDFQKGDIAEGYSVSREKKESFPLTVTSAQKNPTAFYLCASSIGTSGSVEQFFGPGTRLTVL.

The V gene is TRBV28, the J gene TRBJ1-2; D is possibly TRBD1 (5 bases). Trimming removed 5 bases at V and 7 bases at J, with 17 bases between. The germline gives CDR1 MDHEN, CDR2 SYDVKM. This CDR3 spans 14 amino acids. CDR3: CASSPAGRLGGYTF. DNA of the CDR3: TGTGCCAGCAGTCCAGCAGGGCGGCTTGGTGGCTACACCTTC.

The rearrangement joins TRBV11-2 to TRBJ2-6; D gene ambiguous. This CDR3 comprises 16 residues. V was clipped by 5 bases and J by 0 bases, with 11 bases between them. CDR1 is SGHAT, CDR2 FQNNGV, per germline. CDR3 in DNA: TGTGCCAGCAGCCCACGACTCCACTCTGGGGCCAACGTCCTGACTTTC. It yields the protein CASSPRLHSGANVLTF.

This clone was seen once. The chain carries TRBV9 and TRBJ2-2; no firm D call. Trimming shortened V by 0 bases and J by 0 bases, and 9 bases separated the two germline ends. Germline loops: CDR1 SGDLS, CDR2 YYNGEE. The CDR3 runs to 16 residues. DNA of the CDR3: TGTGCCAGCAGCGTAGGTGCCTCGCCGAACACCGGGGAGCTGTTTTTT. Its protein product is CASSVGASPNTGELFF.

This chain connects TRBV30 to TRBJ1-6; D gene unclear. Germline values: CDR1 GTSNPN, CDR2 SVGIG (reference sequence). The V end lost 3 bases, the J end lost 5 bases, and 11 bases lay between the germline ends. The CDR3 runs 14 residues. As DNA, the CDR3 is TGTGCCTGGAGGGGGTGGGCAGATAATTCACCCCTCCACTTT. Its translation: CAWRGWADNSPLHF.

The chain couples TRBV27 to TRBJ1-3; D not certain. The ends were cut back, 3 bases at V and 2 bases at J, with 14 bases in the middle. Germline V CDR1 and CDR2: MNHEY, SMNVEV (reference sequence). The CDR3 spans 16 residues. The CDR3 DNA is TGTGCCAGCAGTTTCAATAAAAGGGTTGCTGGAAACACCATATATTTT. This codes for CASSFNKRVAGNTIYF.

The chain carries TRBV7-2 and TRBJ1-4; TRBD1 might be the D (5 bases). Germline assignment: CDR1 SGHTA and CDR2 FQGNSA. Trimming cost V 1 base and J 6 bases, with 9 bases left between them. The CDR3 length is 14 residues. The CDR3 sequence is CASSLDGGDEKLFF. As DNA, the CDR3 is TGTGCCAGCAGCTTAGATGGAGGGGATGAAAAACTGTTTTTT.

CDR3 coding DNA: TGTGCCAGCAGTTCCGCCGGAACTAGCGGGAGGGCCTACGAGCAGTACTTC. Translated, it gives CASSSAGTSGRAYEQYF. The chain carries TRBV27 and TRBJ2-7, with 13 positions matching TRBD2. The CDR3 runs to 17 residues. Per germline, CDR1 MNHEY and CDR2 SMNVEV (reference sequence). V was pared by 4 bases and J by 2 bases, with 8 bases of the junction left unmatched.

The sample holds one count of this clone. The chain carries TRBV5-1 and TRBJ2-1; 8 nucleotides agree with TRBD2. Germline trimming cut 0 bases from V and 0 bases from J; bases unmatched to any gene: 5. Germline V gene lookup returns CDR1 SGHRS and CDR2 YFSETQ. The CDR3 is made up of 17 amino acids. The DNA for the CDR3 is TGCGCCAGCAGCTTGGTGTCCAGCGGGAGCTCCTACAATGAGCAGTTCTTC. Its protein product is CASSLVSSGSSYNEQFF.

Only a few counts were recorded for this clone. This rearrangement joins TRBV7-9 to TRBJ1-3; no definite D call. The CDR3 length is 14 residues. Germline CDR1 is SEHNR and CDR2 is FQNEAQ (reference sequence). Between the trimmed V and J ends, which lost 3 bases and 9 bases, there was a span of 15 bases. Written as DNA, the CDR3 is TGTGCCAGCAGCTTGGCCCGAGGCGGCCGCACCATATATTTT. It specifies CASSLARGGRTIYF.

The chain is built from TRBV29-1 and TRBJ2-1, with 7 bases that match TRBD1. CDR3 size: 15 residues. Germline trimming cut 7 bases from V and 4 bases from J; bases unmatched to any gene: 13. Germline loops: CDR1 SQVTM, CDR2 ANQGSEA. CDR3 bases: TGCAGCGGAACCTTACCGGGACAGTCATACAATGAGCAGTTCTTC. The encoded protein is CSGTLPGQSYNEQFF.

This clone was counted only a few times. The chain is built from TRBV27 and TRBJ2-7, with 11 bases lining up with TRBD1. Trimming removed 6 bases from V and 4 bases from J; junction bases left unmatched: 5. The CDR3 is 14 amino acids. Germline CDR1 MNHEY, CDR2 SMNVEV (reference sequence). CDR3 protein: CASRPGTGGYEQYF. The CDR3 DNA reads TGTGCCAGCAGGCCCGGGACAGGGGGGTACGAGCAGTACTTC.